Sequencing of this T cell receptor beta chain was carried out in a study of T cells in Graves' hyperthyroidism and ophthalmopathy. The wider study: Peripheral blood was collected at initial diagnosis, before any treatment.

General study results and limits: Separating ophthalmopathy from stable hyperthyroidism was achieved by a 13 V-J model.

This CDR3 has 15 amino acids. V lost 0 bases and J lost 2, with 10 bases in between. Germline V gene sequence: CDR1 MNHEY, CDR2 SVGAGI. This clonotype was picked up many times. What it binds is unknown. Amplification of TCR beta CDR3 regions was performed using RNA transcripts as template. HTBI primers were employed in a first-round RT-PCR of the TCR CDR3. TCRdb independently ran MiXCR on the multiplex PCR reads; one entry per CDR3 protein. This sample has about 350,000 distinct CDR3 sequences, with 18% found just once. PBMCs were obtained from approximately 9.2 ml fresh peripheral blood. The V and J genes are TRBV6-5 and TRBJ1-2; tentatively, D is TRBD1 (5 bases). The sequenced sample consisted of blood. This receptor was obtained from a woman aged 35 to 49 with Graves' ophthalmopathy. This CDR3 reads CASSYSIPGNYGYTF. The CDR3, as DNA: TGTGCCAGCAGTTACTCGATCCCAGGGAACTATGGCTACACCTTC.